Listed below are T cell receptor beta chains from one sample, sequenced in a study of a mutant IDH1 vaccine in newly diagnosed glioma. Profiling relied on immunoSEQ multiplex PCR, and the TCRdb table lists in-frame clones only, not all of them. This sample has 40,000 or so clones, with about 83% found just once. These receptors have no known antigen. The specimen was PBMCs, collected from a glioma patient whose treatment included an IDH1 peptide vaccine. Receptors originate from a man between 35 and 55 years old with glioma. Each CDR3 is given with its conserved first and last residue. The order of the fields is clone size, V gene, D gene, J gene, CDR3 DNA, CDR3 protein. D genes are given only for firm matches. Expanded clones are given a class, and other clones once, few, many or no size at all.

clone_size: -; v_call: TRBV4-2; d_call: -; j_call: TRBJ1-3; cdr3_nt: TGTGCCAGCAGCCGAGAATCTGGGCGGGGCTCCTCTGGAAACACCATATATTTT; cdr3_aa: CASSRESGRGSSGNTIYF
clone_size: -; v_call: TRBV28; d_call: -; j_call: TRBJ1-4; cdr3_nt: TGTGCCAGCAGTCCCTTAGGGAGGGCTCGTGATGAAAAACTGTTTTTT; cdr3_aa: CASSPLGRARDEKLFF
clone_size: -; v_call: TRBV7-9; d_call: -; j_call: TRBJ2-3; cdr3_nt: TGTGCCAGCAGCTTAGCCTGGGTCAGGGAAACCCCCACAGATACGCAGTATTTT; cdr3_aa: CASSLAWVRETPTDTQYF
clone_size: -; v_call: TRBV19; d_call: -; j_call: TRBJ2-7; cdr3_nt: TGTGCCAGTAGTATAGAACCGGGGTTTCCCCCCCACGAGCAGTACTTC; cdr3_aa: CASSIEPGFPPHEQYF
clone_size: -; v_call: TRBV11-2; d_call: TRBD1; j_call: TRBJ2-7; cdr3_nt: TGTGCCAGCAGCCCTACCGGGACAGGCTCCTACGAGCAGTACTTC; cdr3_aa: CASSPTGTGSYEQYF
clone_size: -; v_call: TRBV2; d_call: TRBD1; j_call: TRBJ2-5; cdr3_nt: TGTGCCAGCAGGAGCCGGGACAGGGACCACGAGACCCAGTACTTC; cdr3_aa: CASRSRDRDHETQYF
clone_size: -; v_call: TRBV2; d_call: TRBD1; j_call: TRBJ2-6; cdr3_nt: TGTGCCAGCAGTGAGGGGACAGGGGCTGGGGCCAACGTCCTGACTTTC; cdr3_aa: CASSEGTGAGANVLTF
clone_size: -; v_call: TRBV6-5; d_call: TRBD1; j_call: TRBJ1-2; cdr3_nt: TGTGCCAGCAGCAGGGGGATGGGCTATGGCTACACCTTC; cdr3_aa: CASSRGMGYGYTF
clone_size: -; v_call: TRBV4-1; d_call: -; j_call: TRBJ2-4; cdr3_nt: TGCGCCAGCAGCCAAGAACGAGGGATCGCCAAAAACATTCAGTACTTC; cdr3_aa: CASSQERGIAKNIQYF
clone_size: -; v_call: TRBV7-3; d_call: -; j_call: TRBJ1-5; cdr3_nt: TGTGCCAGCAGCCCCCGGGTGAGGGAAAGCAATCAGCCCCAGCATTTT; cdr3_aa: CASSPRVRESNQPQHF
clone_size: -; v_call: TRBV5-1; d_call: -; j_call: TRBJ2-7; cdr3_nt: TGCGCCAGCAGCTTGGGGTACGAGCAGTACTTC; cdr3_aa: CASSLGYEQYF
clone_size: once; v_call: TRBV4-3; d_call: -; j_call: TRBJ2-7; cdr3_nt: TGCGCCAGCAGCCAAGACCGAGGGCAGGGGTACGAGCAGTACTTC; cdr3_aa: CASSQDRGQGYEQYF
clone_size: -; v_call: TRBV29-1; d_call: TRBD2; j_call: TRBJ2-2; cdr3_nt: TGCAGCGTTGCACTAGCGGGAGTGGTAAGGACCGGGGAGCTGTTTTTT; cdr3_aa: CSVALAGVVRTGELFF
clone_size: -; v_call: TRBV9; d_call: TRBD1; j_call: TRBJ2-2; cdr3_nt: TGTGCCAGCAGTTTGGGACAGGGACTATCTACCGGGGAGCTGTTTTTT; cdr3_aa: CASSLGQGLSTGELFF
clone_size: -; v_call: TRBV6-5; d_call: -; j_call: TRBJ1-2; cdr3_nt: TGTGCCGGCCTCGGTGGGTATGGCTACACCTTC; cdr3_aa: CAGLGGYGYTF
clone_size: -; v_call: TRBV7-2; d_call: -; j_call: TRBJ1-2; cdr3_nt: TGTGCCAGCAGCTTAGGGCAGAGGGTTAACTATGGCTACACCTTC; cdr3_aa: CASSLGQRVNYGYTF
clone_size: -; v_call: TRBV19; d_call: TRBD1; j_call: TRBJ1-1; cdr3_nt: TGTGCCAGTAGCACAGGGGGTTTTAACACTGAAGCTTTCTTT; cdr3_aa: CASSTGGFNTEAFF
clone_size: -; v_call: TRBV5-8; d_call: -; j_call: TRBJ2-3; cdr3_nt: TGTGCCAGCAACCGACAGGGCACAGATACGCAGTATTTT; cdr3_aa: CASNRQGTDTQYF
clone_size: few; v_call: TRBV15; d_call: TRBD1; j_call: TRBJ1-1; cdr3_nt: TGTGCCACCAGCAGAGATCAGGGACAGAGCGAAGCTTTCTTT; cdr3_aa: CATSRDQGQSEAFF
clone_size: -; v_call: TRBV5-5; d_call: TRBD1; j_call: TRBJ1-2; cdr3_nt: TGTGCCAGCAGCTACAGGGGCTATGGCTACACCTTC; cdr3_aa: CASSYRGYGYTF
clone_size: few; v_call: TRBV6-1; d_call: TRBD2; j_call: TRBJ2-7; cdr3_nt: TGTGCCAGCATTAGCGGGAGAGGCTACGAGCAGTACTTC; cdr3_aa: CASISGRGYEQYF
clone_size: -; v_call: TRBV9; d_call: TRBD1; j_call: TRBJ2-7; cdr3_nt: TGTGCCAGCAGCCGGCAGGGGGCGAAAGACGAGCAGTACTTC; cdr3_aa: CASSRQGAKDEQYF
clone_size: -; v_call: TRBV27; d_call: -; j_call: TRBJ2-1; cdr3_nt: TGTGCCAGCAGTGCCCCCGGGAGAAGCTCCTACAATGAGCAGTTCTTC; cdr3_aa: CASSAPGRSSYNEQFF
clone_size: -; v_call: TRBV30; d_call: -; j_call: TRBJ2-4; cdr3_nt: TGTGCCTGGGTTCTAGGGGGGAATCAGTACTTC; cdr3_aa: CAWVLGGNQYF
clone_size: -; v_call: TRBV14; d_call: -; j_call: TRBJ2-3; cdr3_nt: TGTGCCAGCAGCCAAGTTGTCACCAATACGCAGTATTTT; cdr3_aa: CASSQVVTNTQYF
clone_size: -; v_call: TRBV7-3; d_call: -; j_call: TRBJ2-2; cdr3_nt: TGTGCCAGCAGCTTCGAACCGACCGGGGAGCTGTTTTTT; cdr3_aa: CASSFEPTGELFF
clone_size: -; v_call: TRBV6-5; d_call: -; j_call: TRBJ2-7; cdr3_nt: TGTGCCAGCAGCAAACTCGACAGTTACGAGCAGTACTTC; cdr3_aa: CASSKLDSYEQYF
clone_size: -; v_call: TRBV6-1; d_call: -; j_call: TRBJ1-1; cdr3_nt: TGTGCCAGCACCGGGGAGGGACGAAGGTACACTGAAGCTTTCTTT; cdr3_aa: CASTGEGRRYTEAFF